This TCR beta chain was profiled in a study of blood T cell repertoires in COVID-19. Study in general: The United States, Italy and Spain supplied acute and convalescent COVID-19 samples. T cells, B-cell-depleted T cells, or PBMCs provided the cDNA or gDNA that served as material.

There are 14 residues in the CDR3. V gave up 2 bases and J gave up 9 bases; unmatched junction bases: 7. Germline V CDR1 and CDR2: LGHNA, YNFKEQ. Original processing notes: Researchers report that nucleated cell counts were estimated from reference gene primer amplification. Method: immunoSEQ multiplex PCR; TCRdb's copy keeps in-frame clones and lacks some. V, J and clone size are taken as reported in that table, and D and trimming were inferred from the DNA itself. The sample gives some 70,000 clones, approximately 90% of which show up once; around 6.7% is in the top ten. This clone was seen only once.

The sequenced sample consisted of peripheral blood. This sequence joins TRBV4-2 and TRBJ2-1; 7 nucleotides align to TRBD2. The source is a woman of 80 years or more with active COVID-19. This chain's CDR3 is CASSQLTSESEQFF. The CDR3 DNA reads TGTGCCAGCAGCCAACTAACTAGCGAGAGTGAGCAGTTCTTC.